Below are 13 T cell receptor beta chains sequenced from a single sample in a study of human T cells and chemical hapten exposure. Time point of the sample: patch test 3, about 24 weeks after DPC sensitization. Treatment here: therapeutic diphenylcyclopropenone sensitization with weekly scalp DPC. TCRdb re-analysed the RACE reads in MiXCR, keeping a single row per CDR3 protein. The sample shows about 120,000 distinct CDR3 sequences, roughly 10% of them seen only once. Sequenced material: whole blood, taken in connection with sensitization to the hapten diphenylcyclopropenone (DPC). Receptors originate from a woman aged 45-65 years with alopecia areata. Some clones in this sample may be carry-over from other donors' samples.

This clonotype has a handful of counts. The J gene is TRBJ2-7, the V gene TRBV7-9; 7 bases match TRBD1. Trimming cost V 3 bases and J 3 bases; bases outside gene matches: 8. Germline values: CDR1 SEHNR, CDR2 FQNEAQ (reference sequence). The CDR3 runs 15 residues. This CDR3 is CASSFRDSSDYEQYF. CDR3 in DNA: TGTGCCAGCAGCTTCAGGGACAGCTCTGACTACGAGCAGTACTTC.

This clonotype occurred many times. V usage is TRBV20-1 and J usage is TRBJ2-3; maybe TRBD2 (5 bases). Trimming removed 0 bases from V and 1 base from J, with 14 bases in between. The CDR3 is 16 residues long. Germline V CDR1 and CDR2: DFQATT, SNEGSKA (reference sequence). DNA for the CDR3: TGCAGTGCTAGAGATTCTGGCGGAGGCGGCACAGATACGCAGTATTTT. It codes for CSARDSGGGGTDTQYF.

This rearrangement joins TRBV12-3 or TRBV12-4 to TRBJ2-5, with 7 bases identical to TRBD1. The junction had 7 bases not matched to a gene; V was cut back by 5 bases and J by 4 bases. CDR3 length: 14 residues. CDR3: CASSPRQGGETQYF. DNA for the CDR3: TGTGCCAGCAGTCCCCGACAGGGTGGAGAGACCCAGTACTTC.

This clonotype was observed a few times. V gene TRBV5-1 combines with J gene TRBJ2-7; 10 nucleotides line up with TRBD1. Trimming cost V 4 bases and J 5 bases; bases outside gene matches: 6. Germline-derived CDR1 and CDR2 are SGHRS and YFSETQ. The CDR3 loop spans 14 amino acids. This CDR3 is CASSPRQGADEQYF. CDR3 DNA sequence: TGCGCCAGCAGCCCCCGACAGGGGGCCGACGAGCAGTACTTC.

The table lists this clonotype with a few counts. This sequence joins TRBV11-2 and TRBJ2-4; D call uncertain. Trimming pared 1 base from V and 4 bases from J, leaving 2 bases between. This CDR3 is built from 12 residues. Germline CDR1 SGHAT, CDR2 FQNNGV. The CDR3 loop reads CASSLGKNIQYF. CDR3 bases: TGTGCCAGCAGCTTAGGGAAAAACATTCAGTACTTC.

V is TRBV20-1 and J is TRBJ2-7; 8 bases are a match to TRBD2. The germline V gene encodes CDR1 DFQATT and CDR2 SNEGSKA (reference sequence). The trim removed 3 bases at V and 0 bases at J, leaving 1 base unmatched. CDR3 size: 13 residues. Written as DNA, the CDR3 is TGCAGTGCTAGGGGACTAGTCTCCTACGAGCAGTACTTC. Translation gives CSARGLVSYEQYF.

The rearrangement uses TRBV3-1 and TRBJ2-3; TRBD2 matches 8 bases. Looked up from germline, CDR1 is LGHDT and CDR2 is YNNKEL (reference sequence). Losses at the gene ends were 0 bases for V and 2 bases for J; bases not matched to a gene: 4. CDR3 length equals 16 residues. CDR3 sequence reads: CASSQDPGGDTDTQYF. CDR3 sequence (DNA): TGTGCCAGCAGCCAAGACCCGGGAGGGGACACAGATACGCAGTATTTT.

CDR3 DNA sequence: TGTGCCAGTACCTCGGAGGGTAGAAGCTACACCTTC. This sequence encodes CASTSEGRSYTF. The V call is TRBV19, the J call TRBJ1-2, with no clear D. V lost 7 bases, J lost 9 bases, and 15 bases lay in between. CDR3 size: 12 residues. Germline V lookup: CDR1 LNHDA, CDR2 SQIVND (reference sequence).

This clonotype was detected ten times or more. J is TRBJ2-4 and V is TRBV28, with 11 bases matching TRBD1. The V segment lost 10 bases and the J segment 8 bases; nucleotides outside the gene matches: 16. The CDR3 totals 16 residues. In germline, CDR1 is MDHEN, CDR2 SYDVKM. The CDR3 DNA sequence: TGTGCCACCGATAGGGGAGGACAGGGGGCGGCTGACATTCAGTACTTC. Residues: CATDRGGQGAADIQYF.

This clonotype has just a few counts. The chain is built from TRBV12-3 or TRBV12-4 and TRBJ1-5; 10 bases are shared with TRBD1. V gave up 6 bases and J gave up 9 bases; unmatched junction bases: 11. This CDR3 is built from 15 residues. CDR3 nucleotides: TGTGCCAGCAGCCTGGACAGGGGGACGGGGCGGCCCCAGCATTTT. Amino acids: CASSLDRGTGRPQHF.

The rearrangement joins TRBV5-1 to TRBJ2-3, with 9 nucleotides matching TRBD2. The germline gives CDR1 SGHRS, CDR2 YFSETQ. This CDR3 has 14 amino acids. The V gene end was trimmed by 3 bases and the J gene end by 5 bases; junction bases not matched to a gene: 4. This CDR3 reads CASSSGLAVDTQYF. The CDR3 DNA reads TGCGCCAGCAGCTCGGGACTAGCCGTAGATACGCAGTATTTT.

This clonotype was found a few times. This rearrangement joins TRBV7-8 to TRBJ1-6, with unresolved D. The CDR3 sequence is 15 residues long. Germline V gene data show CDR1 as SGHVS and CDR2 as FQNEAQ. Trimming took off 3 bases at V and 0 bases at J, with 6 bases between the two ends. The CDR3 protein is CASSLGTSYNSPLHF. The CDR3 nucleotides read TGTGCCAGCAGCTTGGGAACCTCCTATAATTCACCCCTCCACTTT. Supplemented by reference TRBV7-8 and TRBJ1-6, the full variable domain reads GAGVSQSPRYKVAKRGQDVALRCDPISGHVSLFWYQQALGQGPEFLTYFQNEAQLDKSGLPSDRFFAERPEGSVSTLKIQRTQQEDSAVYLCASSLGTSYNSPLHFGNGTRLTVT.

This clonotype showed up many times. The chain employs TRBV20-1 and TRBJ1-3; 7 bases agree with TRBD1. CDR1 is DFQATT and CDR2 is SNEGSKA in the germline V gene (reference sequence). V shed 3 bases, J shed 0 bases, and the junction held 5 bases outside the gene matches. CDR3 size: 15 residues. This CDR3 reads CSARDRRTSGNTIYF. The CDR3 nucleotides read TGCAGTGCTAGGGACAGGAGAACCTCTGGAAACACCATATATTTT.